The clone carrying this TCR beta chain occurred a few times. Its cognate antigen is unknown. TCRdb used MiXCR to reprocess the reads, holding one entry per CDR3 protein. This sample has some 700,000 distinct CDR3 sequences, with around 32% found just once. The record originates from a study of T cell repertoires in cytomegalovirus infection. On the study more broadly: Public TCR beta signatures provided an indication of both CMV infection and a matching HLA type. Overall study results and limits: In two of eight donors, the top clonotype was HLA-C-restricted CMV-specific. Carriers of CMV plus the relevant HLA were identified by cumulative public TCR beta family frequency.

The CDR3 covers 15 residues. The germline gives CDR1 SGHAT, CDR2 FQNNGV. After removal of 8 bases from V and 8 bases from J, the junction contained 12 bases not matched to a gene. The source of this sequence is a human donor in good health (CMV status not recorded). Some clones in this sample may be carry-over from other donors' samples. The chain is built from TRBV11-2 and TRBJ2-1; 10 bases map to TRBD2. The sequences come from cultured PBMCs, collected from culture after CMV antigen stimulation. The CDR3 sequence is CASDPGRAGGDEQFF. For the CDR3, the DNA is TGTGCCAGCGATCCAGGGCGAGCGGGAGGGGATGAGCAGTTCTTC.